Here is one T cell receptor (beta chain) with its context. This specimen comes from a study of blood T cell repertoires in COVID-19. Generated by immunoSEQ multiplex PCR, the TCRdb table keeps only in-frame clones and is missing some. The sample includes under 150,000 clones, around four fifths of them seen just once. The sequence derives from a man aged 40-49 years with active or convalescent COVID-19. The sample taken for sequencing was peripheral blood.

CDR3 in DNA: TGTGCCAGCAGTTCTAGCGGGGACGGAGAGACCCAGTACTTC. Translating it yields CASSSSGDGETQYF. The chain recombines TRBV6-5 with TRBJ2-5; TRBD2 aligns across 9 bases. Germline V gene sequence: CDR1 MNHEY, CDR2 SVGAGI. CDR3 length: 14 amino acids. Trimming took 4 bases from V and 4 from J; bases not matched to a gene: 4.